The rows below give T cell receptor beta chains drawn from one sample of a study of blood T cell repertoires in COVID-19. The table came from immunoSEQ multiplex PCR; TCRdb's copy has only in-frame clones and leaves some out. Counted here are 240,000 or so clones, around 80% occurring once; the ten biggest clones make up around 3.5%. The sample comprised peripheral blood. The receptors were gathered from a woman aged 18-29 years with acute or convalescent COVID-19. The CDR3 runs from the conserved cysteine through the conserved F or W. D genes are given only for firm matches. Clone sizes are given selectively: once, few, many, or a class where the clone is expanded.

size	D	J	V	DNA	CDR3
.	.	TRBJ1-5	TRBV3-1/TRBV3-2	TGTGCCAGCAGCCAAGATATCGGGGGGGGCAATCAGCCCCAGCATTTT	CASSQDIGGGNQPQHF
few	.	TRBJ1-1	TRBV6-2/TRBV6-3	TGTGCCAGCAGTTACTCTCCAACGGGGGGATGGAACACTGAAGCTTTCTTT	CASSYSPTGGWNTEAFF
.	TRBD1	TRBJ2-7	TRBV6-7	TGTGCCAGCAGTTACTCACGGACAGGGAGACTCTCGAACCCCTACGAGCAGTACTTC	CASSYSRTGRLSNPYEQYF
few	TRBD2	TRBJ2-7	TRBV2	TGTGCCAGCAGTGCGACTAGCGGGAGTGGGGGAAGCGAGCAGTACTTC	CASSATSGSGGSEQYF
few	TRBD2	TRBJ2-1	TRBV20-1	TGCAGTGCTAGTGACGCGGGAGGGAGCTCCTACAATGAGCAGTTCTTC	CSASDAGGSSYNEQFF
.	TRBD1	TRBJ1-6	TRBV2	TGTGCCAGCAGTTTGGACAGGAATTCACCCCTCCACTTT	CASSLDRNSPLHF
.	TRBD1	TRBJ1-5	TRBV28	TGTGCCAGCAGTTCCCCGACCCGGGACAGGGGGCAGTTAAATCAGCCCCAGCATTTT	CASSSPTRDRGQLNQPQHF
.	TRBD2	TRBJ2-1	TRBV6-2/TRBV6-3	TGTGCCAGCAGTTTACTAGCGGGACCATACAATGAGCAGTTCTTC	CASSLLAGPYNEQFF
.	.	TRBJ1-2	TRBV21-1	TGTGCCAGCAGCAAAAAAGGGGGACAGCAAAACTATGGCTACACCTTC	CASSKKGGQQNYGYTF
.	TRBD1	TRBJ2-7	TRBV19	TGTGCCAGTAGCCCGGACAGGGGGGGCGAGCAGTACTTC	CASSPDRGGEQYF
once	.	TRBJ2-7	TRBV2	TGTGCCAGCAGTGAGATATACTTCTACGAGCAGTACTTC	CASSEIYFYEQYF
.	TRBD1	TRBJ2-6	TRBV7-3	TGTGCCAGCAGCTTAACGGGACAGGGAGCTGGGGCCAACGTCCTGACTTTC	CASSLTGQGAGANVLTF
.	TRBD2	TRBJ2-1	TRBV4-3	TGCGCCAGCAGCCAAGTTACTAGCGGGAAGAGCTCCTACAATGAGCAGTTCTTC	CASSQVTSGKSSYNEQFF
.	.	TRBJ2-6	TRBV7-8	TGTGCCAGCAGCTTAGCGAGGGCAGCCCCATCCTCTGGGGCCAACGTCCTGACTTTC	CASSLARAAPSSGANVLTF
.	.	TRBJ2-7	TRBV6-5	TGTGCCAGCAGTTACTTCTCCCAGGGTACCTACGAGCAGTACTTC	CASSYFSQGTYEQYF
.	.	TRBJ1-1	TRBV3-1/TRBV3-2	TGTGCCAGCAGCCAAGATTTGAGGATGAACACTGAAGCTTTCTTT	CASSQDLRMNTEAFF
.	.	TRBJ1-2	TRBV6-5	TGTGCCAGCAGCCGCAACGGGGACTATGGCTACACCTTC	CASSRNGDYGYTF
.	TRBD1	TRBJ1-2	TRBV5-1	TGCGCCAGCAGCCTGACAGGGATGGTTAACTATGGCTACACCTTC	CASSLTGMVNYGYTF
.	.	TRBJ1-3	TRBV3-1/TRBV3-2	TGTGCCAGCAGCCCCCTAGGACAGCTCTCTGGAAACACCATATATTTT	CASSPLGQLSGNTIYF
.	TRBD1	TRBJ1-2	TRBV19	TGTGCCAGTAGTATTGGACAGGGACGATCCTATGGCTACACCTTC	CASSIGQGRSYGYTF
.	.	TRBJ1-3	TRBV6-5	TGTGCCAGCAGGTCCAGGGGCTCGGGTGGAAACACCATATATTTT	CASRSRGSGGNTIYF
.	.	TRBJ1-2	TRBV4-3	TGCGCCAGCAGCCAAGAGCAGGCGTCGGATGGCTACACCTTC	CASSQEQASDGYTF
.	.	TRBJ1-2	TRBV28	TGTGCCAGCAGTTTAGGGGGCTATAACTATGGCTACACCTTC	CASSLGGYNYGYTF
.	TRBD1	TRBJ1-2	TRBV30	TGTGCCTGGAGCCAGGGGGCCGGCGGCTACACCTTC	CAWSQGAGGYTF
.	TRBD1	TRBJ1-2	TRBV6-5	TGTGCCAGCAGTTCCAAAAGACAGGGTTCTGGCTATGGCTACACCTTC	CASSSKRQGSGYGYTF
.	TRBD1	TRBJ2-1	TRBV6-5	TGTGCCAGCAGCCCGGGACAGGGATTTCTCAATGAGCAGTTCTTC	CASSPGQGFLNEQFF
.	.	TRBJ1-2	TRBV6-6	TGTGCCAGCAGTTACGTATGGACAGATAGCAATGGCTACACCTTC	CASSYVWTDSNGYTF
.	.	TRBJ2-7	TRBV13	TGTGCCAGCAGCTTAACCGGGGACAACTCCTACGAGCAGTACTTC	CASSLTGDNSYEQYF
.	.	TRBJ1-2	TRBV2	TGTGCCAGCAGTGAAGCAACAACAGGGTTGTTTTCGTGCACCTTC	CASSEATTGLFSCTF
once	TRBD1	TRBJ2-1	TRBV28	TGTGCCAGCAGTATTACAGGGGCTGGCTACAATGAGCAGTTCTTC	CASSITGAGYNEQFF
.	.	TRBJ2-1	TRBV11-2	TGTGCCAGCAGCTCATTCATCGGGGTCTACTACAATGAGCAGTTCTTC	CASSSFIGVYYNEQFF
once	TRBD2	TRBJ2-7	TRBV28	TGTGCCAGCAGTTTCTTTCCTAGCGGGAGCTACGAGCAGTACTTC	CASSFFPSGSYEQYF
.	.	TRBJ2-1	TRBV29-1	TGCAGCGTTGAGGCGGGGAGCTCCTACAATGAGCAGTTCTTC	CSVEAGSSYNEQFF
.	.	TRBJ2-5	TRBV7-8	TGTGCCAGCAGCTTAGCGCGTCTCAGGGCCCAAGAGACCCAGTACTTC	CASSLARLRAQETQYF
.	.	TRBJ1-6	TRBV14	TGTGCCAGCAGCCAGCGATCTGGTTCACCCCTCCACTTT	CASSQRSGSPLHF
.	TRBD2	TRBJ2-1	TRBV19	TGTGCCAGTAGTATTCGTTCGGGGGGGGATTACTCCTACAATGAGCAGTTCTTC	CASSIRSGGDYSYNEQFF
.	.	TRBJ2-1	TRBV10-2	TGCGCCAGCAGTGAGTCGGGCCGACACAATGAGCAGTTCTTC	CASSESGRHNEQFF
.	TRBD2	TRBJ2-2	TRBV3-1/TRBV3-2	TGTGCCAGCAGCCAAGATTGGGGTAGCGGGAGGCCCACCGGGGAGCTGTTTTTT	CASSQDWGSGRPTGELFF
.	TRBD2	TRBJ2-5	TRBV3-1/TRBV3-2	TGTGCCAGCAGCCAAGGGGGGGGACCGGGACTAGCGGGAAAAGAGACCCAGTACTTC	CASSQGGGPGLAGKETQYF
.	TRBD2	TRBJ2-3	TRBV5-1	TGCGCCAGCAGCATTCGACTAGCGGGAGGGTCAGATACGCAGTATTTT	CASSIRLAGGSDTQYF
.	TRBD1	TRBJ2-7	TRBV6-1	TGTGCCAGCAGTGAAGGGGCAGGGGGCTTCTACGAGCAGTACTTC	CASSEGAGGFYEQYF